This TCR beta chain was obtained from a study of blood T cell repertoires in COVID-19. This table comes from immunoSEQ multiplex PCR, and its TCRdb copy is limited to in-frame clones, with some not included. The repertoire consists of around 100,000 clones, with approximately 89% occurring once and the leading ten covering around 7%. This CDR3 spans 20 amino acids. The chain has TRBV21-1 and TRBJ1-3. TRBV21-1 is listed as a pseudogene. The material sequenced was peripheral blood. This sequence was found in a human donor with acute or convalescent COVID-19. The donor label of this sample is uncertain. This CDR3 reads CASSPPAGVSQPYSGNTIYF. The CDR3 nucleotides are TGTGCCAGCAGCCCGCCTGCGGGGGTCTCCCAGCCTTACTCTGGAAACACCATATATTTT.